The rows below give T cell receptor beta chains drawn from one sample of a study of shared clonotypes between healthy human individuals. The table came from immunoSEQ multiplex PCR; TCRdb's copy has only in-frame clones and leaves some out. Of approximately 2,300,000 clones listed, 85% to 95% are singletons. Sequences were obtained from naive CD4+ T cells from PBMCs. Receptors were obtained from a man in his late teens or twenties in good health. Some clones in this sample may be carry-over from other donors' samples. Each CDR3 is given with its conserved first and last residue. Each record gives: J gene, clone size, V gene, D gene, CDR3 protein, CDR3 DNA. The D gene is left open where the match is weak. Not all rows give a size; the values are once, few, many and, for expanded clones, a class.

j_call: TRBJ2-4; clone_size: .; v_call: TRBV11-2; d_call: .; cdr3_aa: CASSRLQGAAGDKNIQYF; cdr3_nt: TGTGCCAGCAGCCGACTCCAGGGGGCAGCGGGGGACAAAAACATTCAGTACTTC
j_call: TRBJ2-3; clone_size: .; v_call: TRBV5-1; d_call: .; cdr3_aa: CASSLAPGAGDTQYF; cdr3_nt: TGCGCCAGCAGCTTGGCCCCCGGAGCGGGAGATACGCAGTATTTT
j_call: TRBJ1-4; clone_size: .; v_call: TRBV7-9; d_call: .; cdr3_aa: CASSSGSGATNEKLFF; cdr3_nt: TGTGCCAGCAGCTCCGGCTCAGGGGCAACTAATGAAAAACTGTTTTTT
j_call: TRBJ1-5; clone_size: .; v_call: TRBV19; d_call: .; cdr3_aa: CASSIPMGNQPQHF; cdr3_nt: TGTGCCAGTAGTATCCCCATGGGCAATCAGCCCCAGCATTTT
j_call: TRBJ2-1; clone_size: .; v_call: TRBV6-5; d_call: TRBD2; cdr3_aa: CASSYGLAGDNEQFF; cdr3_nt: TGTGCCAGCAGTTACGGACTAGCGGGAGACAATGAGCAGTTCTTC
j_call: TRBJ2-1; clone_size: .; v_call: TRBV5-4; d_call: TRBD1; cdr3_aa: CASSLFGQGAYNEQFF; cdr3_nt: TGTGCCAGCAGCCTGTTTGGACAGGGAGCCTACAATGAGCAGTTCTTC
j_call: TRBJ2-3; clone_size: .; v_call: TRBV27; d_call: .; cdr3_aa: CATRLFSGTDTQYF; cdr3_nt: TGTGCCACCCGGCTTTTCTCGGGCACAGATACGCAGTATTTT
j_call: TRBJ1-1; clone_size: .; v_call: TRBV5-6; d_call: TRBD1; cdr3_aa: CASSSLDRGLSEAFF; cdr3_nt: TGTGCCAGCAGCTCCTTGGACAGGGGGCTGTCTGAAGCTTTCTTT
j_call: TRBJ1-5; clone_size: .; v_call: TRBV6-5; d_call: TRBD1; cdr3_aa: CASRGTGGASQPQHF; cdr3_nt: TGTGCCAGCAGAGGGACAGGGGGCGCGAGTCAGCCCCAGCATTTT
j_call: TRBJ2-1; clone_size: .; v_call: TRBV6-4; d_call: .; cdr3_aa: CAARGNNEQFF; cdr3_nt: TGTGCCGCTCGAGGGAACAATGAGCAGTTCTTC
j_call: TRBJ1-3; clone_size: once; v_call: TRBV9; d_call: .; cdr3_aa: CASSVSGFGNTIYF; cdr3_nt: TGTGCCAGCAGCGTATCGGGGTTTGGAAACACCATATATTTT
j_call: TRBJ2-3; clone_size: .; v_call: TRBV4-3; d_call: TRBD2; cdr3_aa: CASSRGTSDTDTQYF; cdr3_nt: TGCGCCAGCAGCCGGGGGACTAGCGACACAGATACGCAGTATTTT
j_call: TRBJ2-7; clone_size: .; v_call: TRBV5-1; d_call: .; cdr3_aa: CASSLGDGAYEQYF; cdr3_nt: TGCGCCAGCAGCTTGGGGGACGGGGCCTACGAGCAGTACTTC
j_call: TRBJ2-5; clone_size: .; v_call: TRBV28; d_call: .; cdr3_aa: CASSPPGLMEETQYF; cdr3_nt: TGTGCCAGCAGTCCCCCCGGACTGATGGAAGAGACCCAGTACTTC
j_call: TRBJ2-1; clone_size: .; v_call: TRBV7-3; d_call: TRBD1; cdr3_aa: CASSSGQGHRKQFF; cdr3_nt: TGTGCCAGCAGCTCTGGACAGGGCCACCGGAAGCAGTTCTTC
j_call: TRBJ2-5; clone_size: .; v_call: TRBV10-2; d_call: TRBD2; cdr3_aa: CASRNGTSGRVAETQYF; cdr3_nt: TGCGCCAGCAGGAACGGGACTAGCGGGAGAGTAGCAGAGACCCAGTACTTC
j_call: TRBJ2-7; clone_size: .; v_call: TRBV7-3; d_call: TRBD2; cdr3_aa: CASSLKAGGPYEQYF; cdr3_nt: TGTGCCAGCAGCTTGAAAGCGGGAGGGCCCTACGAGCAGTACTTC
j_call: TRBJ2-7; clone_size: once; v_call: TRBV10-3; d_call: .; cdr3_aa: CAISFGGRVNEQYF; cdr3_nt: TGTGCCATCAGTTTTGGGGGGCGCGTCAACGAGCAGTACTTC
j_call: TRBJ1-1; clone_size: .; v_call: TRBV11-2; d_call: .; cdr3_aa: CASSLGASMNTEAFF; cdr3_nt: TGTGCCAGCAGCTTAGGGGCTTCAATGAACACTGAAGCTTTCTTT
j_call: TRBJ2-7; clone_size: .; v_call: TRBV9; d_call: .; cdr3_aa: CASSVGSRLFSEQYF; cdr3_nt: TGTGCCAGCAGCGTAGGGTCGCGGCTGTTCAGTGAGCAGTACTTC
j_call: TRBJ2-1; clone_size: .; v_call: TRBV18; d_call: TRBD2; cdr3_aa: CASSPLVLSGRAGNEQFF; cdr3_nt: TGTGCCAGCTCACCACTTGTACTTAGCGGGAGGGCCGGGAATGAGCAGTTCTTC
j_call: TRBJ1-1; clone_size: .; v_call: TRBV5-8; d_call: .; cdr3_aa: CASSFRVPGIEAFF; cdr3_nt: TGTGCCAGCAGCTTCAGAGTGCCGGGGATTGAAGCTTTCTTT